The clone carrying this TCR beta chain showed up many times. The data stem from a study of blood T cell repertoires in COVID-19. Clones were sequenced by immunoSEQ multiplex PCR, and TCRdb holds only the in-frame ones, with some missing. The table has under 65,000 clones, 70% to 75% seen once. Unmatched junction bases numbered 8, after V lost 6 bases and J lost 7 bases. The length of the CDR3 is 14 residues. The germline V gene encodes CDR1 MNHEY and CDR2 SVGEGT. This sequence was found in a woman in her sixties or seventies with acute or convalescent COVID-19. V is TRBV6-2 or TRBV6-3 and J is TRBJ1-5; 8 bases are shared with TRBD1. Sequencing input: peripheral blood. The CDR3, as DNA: TGTGCCAGCAGCCCGGACAGGGTAAGGCAGCCCCAGCATTTT. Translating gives CASSPDRVRQPQHF.